These 10 T cell receptor beta chains originate from one sample sequenced in a study of response to subunit inactivated influenza vaccine. TCRdb independently ran MiXCR on the RT-PCR reads; one entry per CDR3 protein. The sample yields a few hundred thousand distinct CDR3 sequences, approximately 7.3% seen once. This specimen was PBMCs from blood, taken less than 30 months after vaccination. These receptors were taken from a man in his fifties or sixties who received an inactivated influenza vaccine.

This clonotype came up many times. The gene calls are TRBV7-8 and TRBJ1-5, with D unresolved. The CDR3 extends over 13 amino acids. V was clipped by 6 bases and J by 5 bases, with 11 bases between them. The V gene's germline CDR1 is SGHVS and CDR2 FQNEAQ. CDR3 bases: TGTGCCAGCAGTAAGTTTGGAGATCAGCCCCAGCATTTT. Its translation is CASSKFGDQPQHF. Full variable domain (missing parts from reference TRBV7-8 and TRBJ1-5): GAGVSQSPRYKVAKRGQDVALRCDPISGHVSLFWYQQALGQGPEFLTYFQNEAQLDKSGLPSDRFFAERPEGSVSTLKIQRTQQEDSAVYLCASSKFGDQPQHFGDGTRLSIL.

The sample holds many counts of this clonotype. The CDR3: CSVLYDRTYEQYF. The CDR3 bases are TGCAGCGTTCTGTACGACCGAACCTACGAGCAGTACTTC. The gene calls are TRBV29-1 and TRBJ2-7; D is uncertain. The CDR3 has 13 amino acids. Deletions cut 5 bases from V and 2 bases from J, with 13 bases between. Looked up from germline, CDR1 is SQVTM and CDR2 is ANQGSEA.

The rearrangement links TRBV9 to TRBJ2-7; possibly TRBD1 for D (5 bases). The CDR3 totals 13 residues. Per germline, CDR1 SGDLS and CDR2 YYNGEE. V was pared by 0 bases and J by 3 bases, with 7 bases between. As DNA, the CDR3 is TGTGCCAGCAGCGTAGGGACAAGCTACGAGCAGTACTTC. This codes for CASSVGTSYEQYF.

This clonotype showed up many times. J is TRBJ1-2 and V is TRBV20-1; a possible D gene is TRBD1 (6 bases). This CDR3 contains 12 residues. Germline V lookup: CDR1 DFQATT, CDR2 SNEGSKA (reference sequence). Between the trimmed V and J ends, which lost 4 bases and 8 bases, there was a span of 14 bases. CDR3 sequence (DNA): TGCAGTGCTATACAGGGAGCACTGGGCTACACCTTC. This codes for CSAIQGALGYTF.

A few counts support this clonotype. The chain has TRBV20-1 and TRBJ2-3; 10 bases match TRBD2. From germline, CDR1 is DFQATT and CDR2 SNEGSKA (reference sequence). V lost 5 bases to trimming and J lost 1 base; unmatched junction nucleotides: 12. The CDR3 runs to 17 residues. The CDR3 region is CSAPASGRAGGTDTQYF. The DNA of the CDR3 is TGCAGTGCTCCCGCCAGCGGGAGGGCCGGGGGCACAGATACGCAGTATTTT.

This clonotype was counted between two and nine times. The V gene is TRBV7-2, the J gene TRBJ2-2; TRBD2 aligns across 15 bases. V gave up 7 bases and J gave up 1 base; unmatched junction bases: 4. CDR1 and CDR2 from the germline V gene are SGHTA and FQGNSA. The CDR3 is 17 amino acids. CDR3 nucleotides: TGTGCCAGCAAAAGGACTAGCGGGAGGGAGAACACCGGGGAGCTGTTTTTT. Protein: CASKRTSGRENTGELFF.

This clonotype was picked up a small number of times. The rearrangement uses TRBV18 and TRBJ2-7; D ambiguous. Germline loops: CDR1 KGHSH, CDR2 LQKENI. V gave up 3 bases and J gave up 0 bases, with 15 bases separating them. This CDR3 is built from 16 residues. The CDR3 DNA reads TGTGCCAGCTCACCCAACTCCGGGTCTTACTCCTACGAGCAGTACTTC. The encoded protein is CASSPNSGSYSYEQYF.

A few counts support this clonotype. The chain joins TRBV25-1 to TRBJ1-5; D is uncertain. Germline V CDR1 and CDR2: MGHDK, SYGVNS. This CDR3 comprises 14 residues. Trimming stripped 4 bases from V and 4 bases from J, with 11 bases between. The CDR3 DNA is TGTGCCAGCAGTGCTAGGAGGGAAAATCAGCCCCAGCATTTT. Residues: CASSARRENQPQHF.

This clonotype was detected many times. The genes are TRBV5-5 and TRBJ1-2; D may be TRBD1 (6 bases). Per germline, CDR1 SGHKS and CDR2 YYEKEE (reference sequence). The CDR3 has 14 amino acids. The V end was cut by 6 bases, the J end by 3 bases, with 15 bases between. The CDR3 is CASTRQASHYGYTF. CDR3 DNA sequence: TGTGCCAGCACCCGACAGGCGTCGCACTATGGCTACACCTTC.

This clonotype was counted many times. V usage is TRBV5-1 and J usage is TRBJ2-3; possibly TRBD1 for D (5 bases). The CDR3 has 16 amino acids. The ends were cut back, 0 bases at V and 4 bases at J, with 15 bases in the middle. Germline lookup yields CDR1 SGHRS and CDR2 YFSETQ. The CDR3 region has the DNA TGCGCCAGCAGCTTGGAGCTGGGCAGGGCCTCAGATACGCAGTATTTT. Translation gives CASSLELGRASDTQYF. Supplemented by reference TRBV5-1 and TRBJ2-3, the full variable domain reads KAGVTQTPRYLIKTRGQQVTLSCSPISGHRSVSWYQQTPGQGLQFLFEYFSETQRNKGNFPGRFSGRQFSNSRSEMNVSTLELGDSALYLCASSLELGRASDTQYFGPGTRLTVL.